This T cell receptor beta chain derives from a study of T cells in Graves' hyperthyroidism and ophthalmopathy. This clonotype was found many times. Those patients with uncontrolled infection, other autoimmune disease, pregnancy or lactation were excluded. PBMCs stemmed from less than 13 ml fresh peripheral blood. What was amplified from RNA transcripts were TCR beta CDR3 regions. During a first-round RT-PCR of the TCR CDR3, the HTBI primer set was used. TCRdb redid the calling of the multiplex PCR reads with MiXCR, one entry per CDR3 protein. The sample consists of hundreds of thousands of distinct CDR3 sequences, over 20% of them appearing once. J was trimmed by 0 bases and V by 5 bases; bases with no gene match: 7. CDR3 length equals 15 residues. The germline CDR1 and CDR2 sequences are DFQATT and SNEGSKA (reference sequence).

The sample was blood. This receptor was taken from a man aged 25 to 40 with Graves' ophthalmopathy. The rearrangement joins TRBV20-1 to TRBJ2-1; 7 bases are shared with TRBD2. The CDR3 reads CSALSGLSSYNEQFF. The CDR3 DNA follows: TGCAGTGCTCTTAGCGGGTTAAGCTCCTACAATGAGCAGTTCTTC.